Sequencing of this T cell receptor beta chain was carried out in a study of shared clonotypes between healthy human individuals. The CDR3 is made up of 14 amino acids. Trimming shortened V by 2 bases and J by 4 bases, and 11 bases separated the two germline ends. The germline V gene has CDR1 SGHRS and CDR2 YFSETQ. Some clones are missing from TCRdb's copy, which holds only in-frame ones; the method was immunoSEQ multiplex PCR. This table has roughly 110,000 clones, over 65% appearing once. Only Caucasian adults living in Nashville, Tennessee served as donors. This sequence originates from a woman between 25 and 40 years old in good health. Material: memory CD8+ T cells sorted from blood. Subset given: CD45RO+ cells pooled with CCR7-negative TemRA cells. The rearrangement uses TRBV5-1 and TRBJ2-3; no clear D. The CDR3 nucleotides are TGCGCCAGCAGCTTTGTTACAGTCGCAGATACGCAGTATTTT. Amino acid sequence: CASSFVTVADTQYF.